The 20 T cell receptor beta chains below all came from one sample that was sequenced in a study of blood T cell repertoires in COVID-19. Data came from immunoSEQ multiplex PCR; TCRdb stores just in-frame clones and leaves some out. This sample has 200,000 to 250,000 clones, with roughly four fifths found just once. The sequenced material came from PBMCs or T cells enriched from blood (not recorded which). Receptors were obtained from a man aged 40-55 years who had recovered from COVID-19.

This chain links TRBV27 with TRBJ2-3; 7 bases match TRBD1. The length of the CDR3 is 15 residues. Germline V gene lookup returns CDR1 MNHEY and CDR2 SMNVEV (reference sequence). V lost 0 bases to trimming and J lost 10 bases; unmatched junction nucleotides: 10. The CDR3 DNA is TGTGCCAGCAGTTTATCCAACCGACAGGGCCCCCCGCAGTATTTT. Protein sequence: CASSLSNRQGPPQYF.

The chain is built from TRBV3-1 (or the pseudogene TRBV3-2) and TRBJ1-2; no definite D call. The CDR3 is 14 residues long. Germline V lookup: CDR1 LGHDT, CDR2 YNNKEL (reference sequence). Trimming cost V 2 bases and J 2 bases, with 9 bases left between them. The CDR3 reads CASSQFNGNYGYTF. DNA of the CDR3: TGTGCCAGCAGCCAATTCAACGGGAACTATGGCTACACCTTC.

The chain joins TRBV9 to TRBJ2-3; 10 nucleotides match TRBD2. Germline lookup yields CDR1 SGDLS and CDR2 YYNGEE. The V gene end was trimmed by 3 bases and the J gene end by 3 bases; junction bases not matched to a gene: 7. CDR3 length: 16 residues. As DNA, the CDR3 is TGTGCCAGCAGCGCTTTCCCGGGACTAGCGACAGATACGCAGTATTTT. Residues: CASSAFPGLATDTQYF.

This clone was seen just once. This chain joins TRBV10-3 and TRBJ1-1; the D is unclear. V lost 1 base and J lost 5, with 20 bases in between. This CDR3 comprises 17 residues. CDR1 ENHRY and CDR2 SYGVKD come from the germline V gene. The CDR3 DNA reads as TGTGCCATCAGTGAGTGGATGTGGAGGGATTCCATGACTGAAGCTTTCTTT. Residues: CAISEWMWRDSMTEAFF.

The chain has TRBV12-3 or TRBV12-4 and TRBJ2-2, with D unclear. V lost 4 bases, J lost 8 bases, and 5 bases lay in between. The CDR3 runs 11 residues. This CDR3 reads CASSYEGELFF. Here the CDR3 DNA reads TGTGCCAGCAGTTACGAGGGGGAGCTGTTTTTT.

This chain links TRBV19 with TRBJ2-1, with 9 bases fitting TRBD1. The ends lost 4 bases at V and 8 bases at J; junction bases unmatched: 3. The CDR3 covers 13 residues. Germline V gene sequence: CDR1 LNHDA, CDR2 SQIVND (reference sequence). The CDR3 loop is CASSNRGRDEQFF. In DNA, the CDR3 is TGTGCCAGTAGTAACAGGGGGCGAGATGAGCAGTTCTTC.

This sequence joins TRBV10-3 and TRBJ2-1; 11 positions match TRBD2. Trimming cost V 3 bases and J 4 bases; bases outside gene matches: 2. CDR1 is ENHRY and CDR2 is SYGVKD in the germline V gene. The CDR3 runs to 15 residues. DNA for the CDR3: TGTGCCATCAGTGATTCTAGCGGGGGGTACAATGAGCAGTTCTTC. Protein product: CAISDSSGGYNEQFF.

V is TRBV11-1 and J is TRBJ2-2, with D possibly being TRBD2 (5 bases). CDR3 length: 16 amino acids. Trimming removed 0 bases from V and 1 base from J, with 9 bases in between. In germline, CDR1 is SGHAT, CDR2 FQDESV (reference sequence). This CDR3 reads CASSLAFGMNTGELFF. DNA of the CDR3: TGTGCCAGCAGCTTAGCGTTCGGGATGAACACCGGGGAGCTGTTTTTT.

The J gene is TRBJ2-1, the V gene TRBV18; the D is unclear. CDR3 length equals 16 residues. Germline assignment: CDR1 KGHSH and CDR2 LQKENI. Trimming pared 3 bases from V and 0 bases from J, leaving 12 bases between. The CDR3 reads CASSPLPTGSYNEQFF. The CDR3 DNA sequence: TGTGCCAGCTCACCTCTCCCTACTGGCTCCTACAATGAGCAGTTCTTC.

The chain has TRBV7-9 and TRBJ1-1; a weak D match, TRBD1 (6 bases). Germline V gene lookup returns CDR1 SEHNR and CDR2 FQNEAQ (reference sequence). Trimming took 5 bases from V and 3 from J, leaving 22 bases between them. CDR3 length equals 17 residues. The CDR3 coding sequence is TGTGCCAGCAGCCCCCGCGGTGGGGGCTTCTCGGACACTGAAGCTTTCTTT. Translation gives CASSPRGGGFSDTEAFF. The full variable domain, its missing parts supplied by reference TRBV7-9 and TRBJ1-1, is DTGVSQNPRHKITKRGQNVTFRCDPISEHNRLYWYRQTLGQGPEFLTYFQNEAQLEKSRLLSDRFSAERPKGSFSTLEIQRTEQGDSAMYLCASSPRGGGFSDTEAFFGQGTRLTVV.

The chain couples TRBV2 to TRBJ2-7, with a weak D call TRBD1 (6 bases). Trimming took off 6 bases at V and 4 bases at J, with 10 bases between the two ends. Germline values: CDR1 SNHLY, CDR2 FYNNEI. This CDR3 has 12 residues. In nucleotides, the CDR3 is TGTGCCAGCAGGGTAACAGGGTACGAGCAGTACTTC. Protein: CASRVTGYEQYF.

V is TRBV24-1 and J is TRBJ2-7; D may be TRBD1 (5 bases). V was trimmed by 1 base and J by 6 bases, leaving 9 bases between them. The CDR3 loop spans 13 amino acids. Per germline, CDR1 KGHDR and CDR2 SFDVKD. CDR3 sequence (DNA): TGTGCCACCAGTGATTTAAACAGGAGCGAGCAGTACTTC. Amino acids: CATSDLNRSEQYF.

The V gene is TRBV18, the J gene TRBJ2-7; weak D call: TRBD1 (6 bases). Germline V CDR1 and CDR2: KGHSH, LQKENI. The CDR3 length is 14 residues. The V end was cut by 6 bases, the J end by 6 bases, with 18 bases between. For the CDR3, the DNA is TGTGCCAGCTCGCCAGGACAGACTCTACGCGAGCAGTACTTC. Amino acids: CASSPGQTLREQYF.

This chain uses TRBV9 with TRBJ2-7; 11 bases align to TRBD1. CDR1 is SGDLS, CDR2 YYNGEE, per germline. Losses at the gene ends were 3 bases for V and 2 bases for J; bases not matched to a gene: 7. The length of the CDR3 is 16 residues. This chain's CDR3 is CASSAGQGAPTYEQYF. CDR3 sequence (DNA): TGTGCCAGCAGCGCCGGACAGGGGGCCCCAACCTACGAGCAGTACTTC.

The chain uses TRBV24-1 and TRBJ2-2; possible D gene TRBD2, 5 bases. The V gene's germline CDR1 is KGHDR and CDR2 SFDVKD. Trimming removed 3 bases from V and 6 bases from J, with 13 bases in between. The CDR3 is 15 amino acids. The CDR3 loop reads CATSDPRGKAGELFF. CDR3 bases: TGTGCCACCAGTGATCCTCGGGGAAAGGCCGGGGAGCTGTTTTTT.

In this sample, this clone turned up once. CDR3 in amino acids: CASSVGPQGGQPQHF. The CDR3 nucleotides read TGCGCCAGCAGCGTAGGACCTCAAGGGGGTCAGCCCCAGCATTTT. J is TRBJ1-5 and V is TRBV5-1; D possibly corresponds to TRBD1 (6 bases). V lost 4 bases to trimming and J lost 6 bases, with 17 bases between them. Germline V gives CDR1 SGHRS, CDR2 YFSETQ. This CDR3 has 15 amino acids.

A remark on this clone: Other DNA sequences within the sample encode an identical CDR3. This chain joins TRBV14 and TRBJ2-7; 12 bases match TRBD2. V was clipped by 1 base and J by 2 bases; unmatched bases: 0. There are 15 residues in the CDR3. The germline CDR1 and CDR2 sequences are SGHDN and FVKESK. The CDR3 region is CASSQGLAGAYEQYF. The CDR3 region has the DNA TGTGCCAGCAGCCAAGGACTAGCGGGAGCCTACGAGCAGTACTTC.

The chain's CDR3 is CASSKDRPETQYF. CDR3 coding DNA: TGTGCCAGCAGCAAGGACAGGCCGGAGACCCAGTACTTC. The chain is built from TRBV2 and TRBJ2-5, with 7 positions matching TRBD1. The V gene's germline CDR1 is SNHLY and CDR2 FYNNEI. Trimming cost V 6 bases and J 5 bases; bases outside gene matches: 6. The CDR3 covers 13 residues.

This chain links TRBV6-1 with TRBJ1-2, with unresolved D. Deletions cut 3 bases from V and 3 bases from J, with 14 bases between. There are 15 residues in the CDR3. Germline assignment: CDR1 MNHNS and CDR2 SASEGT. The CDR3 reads CASSDMGSKYYGYTF. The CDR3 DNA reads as TGTGCCAGCAGTGATATGGGCAGCAAATACTATGGCTACACCTTC.

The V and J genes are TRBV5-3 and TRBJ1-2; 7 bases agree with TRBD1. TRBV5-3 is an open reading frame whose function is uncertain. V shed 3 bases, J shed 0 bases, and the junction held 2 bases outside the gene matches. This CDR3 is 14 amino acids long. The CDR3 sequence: CARSSDRTNYGYTF. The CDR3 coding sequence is TGTGCCAGAAGCTCGGACAGGACTAACTATGGCTACACCTTC.